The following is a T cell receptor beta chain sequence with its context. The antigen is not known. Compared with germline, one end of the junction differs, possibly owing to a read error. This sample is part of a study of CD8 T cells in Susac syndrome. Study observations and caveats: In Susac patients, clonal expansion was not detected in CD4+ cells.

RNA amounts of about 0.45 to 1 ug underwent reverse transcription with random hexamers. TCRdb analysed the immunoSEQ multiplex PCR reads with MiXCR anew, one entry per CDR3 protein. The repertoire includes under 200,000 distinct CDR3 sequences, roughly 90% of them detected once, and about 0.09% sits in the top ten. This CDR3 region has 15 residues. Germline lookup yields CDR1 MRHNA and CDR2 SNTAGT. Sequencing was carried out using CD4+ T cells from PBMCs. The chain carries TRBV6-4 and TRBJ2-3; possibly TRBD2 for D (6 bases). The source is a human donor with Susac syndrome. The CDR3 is CAGSDSGGAPDTQYF. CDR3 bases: TGTGCCGGCAGTGACTCAGGCGGGGCTCCAGATACGCAGTATTTT.